The present T cell receptor beta chain was sequenced within a study of cytomegalovirus exposure and HLA in healthy donors. In the study overall: A preliminary data release comprised tens of millions of unique TCRs obtained from HLA-typed donors.

The PCR made use of 60 Vbeta and 13 Jbeta primers. Clones were read by immunoSEQ multiplex PCR, and TCRdb kept only the in-frame ones, dropping some. The data contain roughly 100,000 clones, about three quarters of them seen just once; the ten biggest clones take up around 3.5%. The CDR3 spans 16 residues. Trimming pared 0 bases from V and 8 bases from J, leaving 16 bases between. The germline V gene has CDR1 SGHTA and CDR2 FQGNSA. Input material: PBMCs. V usage is TRBV7-2 and J usage is TRBJ1-4; D gene ambiguous. This TCR came from a man in his forties in good health and CMV-seronegative. The CDR3 region has the DNA TGTGCCAGCAGCTTAGCGTCCGGGTCCACGGGGGAAAAACTGTTTTTT. Translation gives CASSLASGSTGEKLFF.